This record covers a single T cell receptor (beta chain). The PCR had 60 Vbeta and 13 Jbeta primers. Using immunoSEQ multiplex PCR, the repertoire was profiled, and TCRdb retains in-frame clones only, with some absent. Seen here are 100,000 to 150,000 clones, 84% observed once, and the top ten hold 2% to 3%. This specimen belongs to a study of cytomegalovirus exposure and HLA in healthy donors. This CDR3 has 14 residues. Looked up from germline, CDR1 is SGHRS and CDR2 is YFSETQ. Deletions cut 0 bases from V and 3 bases from J, with 10 bases between. The J gene is TRBJ2-7, the V gene TRBV5-1, with unresolved D. Sequenced sample: PBMCs. The receptor's source is a man aged 45-60 years in good health and CMV-seronegative. This chain's CDR3 is CASSLEAGIYEQYF. The CDR3 DNA follows: TGCGCCAGCAGCTTGGAGGCAGGAATCTACGAGCAGTACTTC.